These 2 T cell receptor beta chains share one sample of origin, sequenced in a study of early T cells in non-severe SARS-CoV-2 infection (dated by TCRdb to the early 2020s). The library was produced with 5' RACE. The data were produced on a NextSeq 500. The raw public data were reprocessed by TCRdb itself: fastp quality trimming at Q25, MiXCR clonotype calling, in-frame beta chains only. Rows are combined by CDR3 protein, so each entry shows the most common genes and DNA. For this sample the table gives 75,000 to 80,000 distinct CDR3 sequences, of which roughly 15% were detected only once. Around 12% of the sample is in the top ten clones. The sequenced sample consisted of whole blood. These receptors all stem from an adult who was a healthcare worker with PCR-confirmed SARS-CoV-2 infection or an uninfected control (not recorded which).

The chain links TRBV6-6 to TRBJ1-1; 10 nucleotides line up with TRBD1. V shed 7 bases and J 5 bases; nucleotides not matched to a gene: 7. Germline CDR1 is MNHNY and CDR2 is SVGAGI (reference sequence). The CDR3 runs 14 residues. The CDR3 sequence is CASIDRGRGTEAFF. The CDR3 nucleotides are TGTGCCAGCATTGACAGGGGGCGCGGGACTGAAGCTTTCTTT.

Concerning this clonotype itself: A read error may be the cause here, since a much bigger clone is one base away. The V call is TRBV7-2, the J call TRBJ1-6, with unresolved D. The germline CDR1 and CDR2 sequences are SGHTA and FQGNSA. The CDR3 is 14 residues long. V was pared by 1 base and J by 9 bases, with 10 bases between. DNA for the CDR3: TGTGCCAGCAGCTTAGGTCCCGTGGTTTCACCCCTCCACTTT. This translates into CASSLGPVVSPLHF.